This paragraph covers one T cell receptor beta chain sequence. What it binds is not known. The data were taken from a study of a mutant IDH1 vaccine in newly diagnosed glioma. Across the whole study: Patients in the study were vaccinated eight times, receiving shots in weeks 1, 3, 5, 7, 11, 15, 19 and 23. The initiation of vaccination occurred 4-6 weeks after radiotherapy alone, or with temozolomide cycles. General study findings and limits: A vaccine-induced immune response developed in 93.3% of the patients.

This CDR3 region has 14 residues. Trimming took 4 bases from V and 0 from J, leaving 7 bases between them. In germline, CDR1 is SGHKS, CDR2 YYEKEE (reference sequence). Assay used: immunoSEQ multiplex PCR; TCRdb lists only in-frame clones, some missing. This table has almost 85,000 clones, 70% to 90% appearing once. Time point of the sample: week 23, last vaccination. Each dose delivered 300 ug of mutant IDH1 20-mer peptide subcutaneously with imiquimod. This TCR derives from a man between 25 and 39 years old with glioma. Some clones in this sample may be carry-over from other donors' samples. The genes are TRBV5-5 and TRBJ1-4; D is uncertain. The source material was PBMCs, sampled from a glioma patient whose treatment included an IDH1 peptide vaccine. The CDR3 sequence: CASSPLSTNEKLFF. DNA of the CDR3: TGTGCCAGCAGCCCCCTCTCAACTAATGAAAAACTGTTTTTT.